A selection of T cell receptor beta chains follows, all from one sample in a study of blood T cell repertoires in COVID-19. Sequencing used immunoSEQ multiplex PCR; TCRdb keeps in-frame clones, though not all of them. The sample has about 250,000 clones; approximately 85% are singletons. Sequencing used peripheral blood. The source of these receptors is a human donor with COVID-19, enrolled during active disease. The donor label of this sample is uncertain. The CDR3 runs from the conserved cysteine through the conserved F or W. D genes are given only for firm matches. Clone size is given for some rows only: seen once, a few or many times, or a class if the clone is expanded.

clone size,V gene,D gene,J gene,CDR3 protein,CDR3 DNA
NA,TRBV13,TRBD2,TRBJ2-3,CASSREGVTDTQYF,TGTGCCAGCAGCCGGGAGGGGGTCACAGATACGCAGTATTTT
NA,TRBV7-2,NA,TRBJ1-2,CASSLVSPGDGYTF,TGTGCCAGCAGCTTAGTCTCTCCCGGGGATGGCTACACCTTC
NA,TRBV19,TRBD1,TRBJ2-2,CASSIDRGTGSRIGELFF,TGTGCCAGTAGTATAGATCGGGGGACAGGATCAAGGATCGGGGAGCTGTTTTTT
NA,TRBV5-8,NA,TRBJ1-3,CASSFRTPTGNTIYF,TGTGCCAGCAGCTTTCGAACCCCTACTGGAAACACCATATATTTT
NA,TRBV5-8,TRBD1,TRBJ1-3,CASSPGTGGTAGNTIYF,TGTGCCAGCAGCCCCGGGACAGGGGGCACCGCTGGAAACACCATATATTTT
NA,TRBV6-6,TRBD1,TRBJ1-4,CASNFAGGGTNEKLFF,TGTGCCAGCAATTTCGCAGGGGGAGGAACTAATGAAAAACTGTTTTTT
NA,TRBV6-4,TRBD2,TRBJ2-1,CASSGEGTREQFF,TGTGCCAGCAGTGGGGAGGGCACTAGGGAGCAGTTCTTC
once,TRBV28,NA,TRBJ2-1,CASSLSGDRSYNEQFF,TGTGCCAGCAGTTTATCAGGTGATAGATCCTACAATGAGCAGTTCTTC
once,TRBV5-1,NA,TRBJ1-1,CASSGGDNTEAFF,TGCGCCAGCAGCGGGGGCGATAACACTGAAGCTTTCTTT
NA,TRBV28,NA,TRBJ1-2,CASSLEGYGYTF,TGTGCCAGCAGTCTGGAGGGGTATGGCTACACCTTC
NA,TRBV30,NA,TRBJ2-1,CAWSPRHEQFF,TGTGCCTGGAGTCCTCGTCATGAGCAGTTCTTC
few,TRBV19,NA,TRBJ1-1,CASRMGRINTEAFF,TGTGCCAGCCGTATGGGCAGAATAAACACTGAAGCTTTCTTT
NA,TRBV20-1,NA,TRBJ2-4,CSALGDIQYF,TGCAGTGCGCTCGGAGACATTCAGTACTTC
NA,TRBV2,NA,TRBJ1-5,CASRNRARDQPQHF,TGTGCCAGCAGGAACAGGGCCAGGGATCAGCCCCAGCATTTT
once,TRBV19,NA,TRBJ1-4,CASGSSRKLFF,TGTGCCAGTGGTTCATCGCGAAAACTGTTTTTT
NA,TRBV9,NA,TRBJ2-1,CASSVDFGGYNEQFF,TGTGCCAGCAGCGTAGATTTCGGGGGTTACAATGAGCAGTTCTTC
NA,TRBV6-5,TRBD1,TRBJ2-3,CASLRAGGWDTQYF,TGTGCCAGCCTTCGGGCAGGGGGCTGGGATACGCAGTATTTT
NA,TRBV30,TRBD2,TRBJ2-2,CAWSASGGNTGELFF,TGTGCCTGGAGTGCAAGCGGGGGGAACACCGGGGAGCTGTTTTTT
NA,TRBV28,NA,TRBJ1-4,CASSSRTGSYEKLFF,TGTGCCAGCAGTTCCCGAACAGGGAGCTATGAAAAACTGTTTTTT
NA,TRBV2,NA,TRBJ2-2,CASSPLIGHTGELFF,TGTGCCAGCAGCCCCCTTATCGGTCACACCGGGGAGCTGTTTTTT
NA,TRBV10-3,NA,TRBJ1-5,CAIRADTGDQPQHF,TGTGCCATCAGAGCTGACACCGGTGATCAGCCCCAGCATTTT
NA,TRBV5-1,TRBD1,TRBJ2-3,CASSISRQGAPHTQYF,TGCGCCAGCAGCATCTCGAGACAGGGGGCTCCGCATACGCAGTATTTT
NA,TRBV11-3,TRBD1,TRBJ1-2,CASSLRRTGLHYGYTF,TGTGCCAGCAGCTTAAGACGGACAGGGTTACACTATGGCTACACCTTC
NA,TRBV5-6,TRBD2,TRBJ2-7,CASRRSGSRYEQYF,TGTGCCAGCAGGCGTAGCGGGAGTAGGTACGAGCAGTACTTC
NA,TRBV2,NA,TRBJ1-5,CASKGGRNQPQHF,TGTGCCAGCAAAGGAGGGCGTAATCAGCCCCAGCATTTT
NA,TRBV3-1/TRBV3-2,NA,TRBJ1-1,CASSQASTDKEAFF,TGTGCCAGCAGCCAAGCCTCGACAGACAAAGAAGCTTTCTTT
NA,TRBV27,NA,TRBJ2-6,CASSALAASGANVLTF,TGTGCCAGCAGTGCCTTAGCGGCCTCTGGGGCCAACGTCCTGACTTTC
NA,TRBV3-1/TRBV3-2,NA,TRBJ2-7,CASSQAASILGEQYF,TGTGCCAGCAGCCAAGCCGCTAGTATACTCGGCGAGCAGTACTTC
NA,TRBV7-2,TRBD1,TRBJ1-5,CASSPRQGLSSQHF,TGTGCCAGCAGCCCCCGACAGGGGCTTTCGTCCCAGCATTTT
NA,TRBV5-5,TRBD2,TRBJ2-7,CASRPGGTSAQQYF,TGTGCCAGCAGACCGGGCGGGACTAGCGCACAGCAGTACTTC
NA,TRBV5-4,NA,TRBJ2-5,CASSLGGVVEETQYF,TGTGCCAGCAGCTTAGGAGGAGTGGTGGAAGAGACCCAGTACTTC
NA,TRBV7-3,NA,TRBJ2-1,CASSLGQNSYNEQFF,TGTGCCAGCAGCTTAGGGCAGAACTCCTACAATGAGCAGTTCTTC
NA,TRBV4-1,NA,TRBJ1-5,CASSLSGENNQPQHF,TGCGCCAGCAGCCTATCAGGGGAGAACAATCAGCCCCAGCATTTT
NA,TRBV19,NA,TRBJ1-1,CASSTTMNTEAFF,TGTGCCAGTAGTACCACAATGAACACTGAAGCTTTCTTT
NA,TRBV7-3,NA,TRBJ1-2,CASSLTGLGRNYGYTF,TGTGCCAGCAGCTTGACGGGACTAGGAAGGAACTATGGCTACACCTTC